The 25 T cell receptor beta chains listed next were all sequenced from one sample in a study of graft-versus-host responses after intestinal transplantation. The antigens of these receptors remain unknown. Clones were sequenced by immunoSEQ multiplex PCR, and TCRdb holds only the in-frame ones, with some missing. Here the sample spans approximately 75,000 clones, roughly 94% being singletons. The source was unstimulated CD8+ T cells sorted from spleen or lymph node cells, collected before intestinal transplant. Source of these receptors: a human donor who received an intestinal transplant.

The V gene is TRBV4-1, the J gene TRBJ2-7; possibly TRBD2 for D (5 bases). The CDR3 has 18 amino acids. The V and J ends lost 0 bases and 3 bases respectively, with 21 bases between them. Per the germline V gene, CDR1 is MGHRA and CDR2 is YSYEKL. This chain's CDR3 is CASSQEEGFDGANYEQYF. Here the CDR3 DNA reads TGCGCCAGCAGCCAAGAAGAGGGTTTTGATGGTGCGAACTACGAGCAGTACTTC.

This clone was found once. This sequence joins TRBV6-5 and TRBJ2-5; no firm D call. Germline values: CDR1 MNHEY, CDR2 SVGAGI. Trimming removed 5 bases at V and 4 bases at J, with 11 bases between. The CDR3 sequence is 13 residues long. The CDR3 protein is CASSAFRRETQYF. In DNA, the CDR3 is TGTGCCAGCAGTGCCTTCCGGAGAGAGACCCAGTACTTC.

The gene calls are TRBV6-5 and TRBJ2-1, with D uncertain. V lost 0 bases to trimming and J lost 5 bases, with 11 bases between them. CDR3 size: 15 residues. Germline lookup yields CDR1 MNHEY and CDR2 SVGAGI. In DNA, the CDR3 is TGTGCCAGCAGTTACTCAGGTGGGGTCCACAATGAGCAGTTCTTC. It is translated as CASSYSGGVHNEQFF.

The chain recombines TRBV6-5 with TRBJ2-3, with 9 bases matching TRBD2. V gave up 7 bases and J gave up 0 bases; unmatched junction bases: 5. Germline lookup yields CDR1 MNHEY and CDR2 SVGAGI. This CDR3 is 15 amino acids long. The CDR3 reads CASTWLAGSTDTQYF. In nucleotides, the CDR3 is TGTGCCAGCACCTGGCTAGCGGGGAGCACAGATACGCAGTATTTT.

The chain uses TRBV15 and TRBJ1-2; D unresolved. The germline V gene encodes CDR1 LNHNV and CDR2 YYDKDF (reference sequence). The CDR3 extends over 16 amino acids. V shed 0 bases and J shed 4 bases, with 15 bases lying between them. CDR3: CATSRDLFPTAYGYTF. In DNA form, the CDR3 reads TGTGCCACCAGCAGAGATCTGTTCCCGACGGCCTATGGCTACACCTTC. The whole variable domain, remainder taken from reference TRBV15 and TRBJ1-2, is DAMVIQNPRYQVTQFGKPVTLSCSQTLNHNVMYWYQQKSSQAPKLLFHYYDKDFNNEADTPDNFQSRRPNTSFCFLDIRSPGLGDTAMYLCATSRDLFPTAYGYTFGSGTRLTVV.

The chain carries TRBV28 and TRBJ2-5, with D tentatively TRBD1 (5 bases). Germline V CDR1 and CDR2: MDHEN, SYDVKM. The CDR3 runs to 15 residues. V was cut by 6 bases and J by 1 base, with 15 bases left in between. In DNA form, the CDR3 reads TGTGCCAGCAGGGAGACAGCGACACCCCAAGAGACCCAGTACTTC. This codes for CASRETATPQETQYF.

The chain has TRBV10-3 and TRBJ2-1; no firm D call. V was trimmed by 4 bases and J by 3 bases, leaving 13 bases between them. Germline V gene data show CDR1 as ENHRY and CDR2 as SYGVKD. CDR3 length: 15 residues. As DNA, the CDR3 is TGTGCCATCAGTGTAAGGCGAAGAGTCTACAATGAGCAGTTCTTC. Its translation: CAISVRRRVYNEQFF.

This rearrangement joins TRBV28 to TRBJ2-5; 8 bases agree with TRBD2. Germline-derived CDR1 and CDR2 are MDHEN and SYDVKM. The CDR3 extends over 15 amino acids. Trimming at V came to 3 bases and at J to 7 bases, leaving 10 bases not matched to a gene. The CDR3 coding sequence is TGTGCCAGCAGTTTCTTAGCGGGAAGGGAGGGGACCCAGTACTTC. Its translation: CASSFLAGREGTQYF.

This clone was counted a single time. This rearrangement joins TRBV5-6 to TRBJ1-5, with a possible D match to TRBD1 (5 bases). The CDR3 has 15 residues. V lost 0 bases and J 6 bases, leaving 13 bases between the germline ends. The germline V gene encodes CDR1 SGHDT and CDR2 YYEEEE. The CDR3 sequence: CASSLARQGGQPQHF. Written as DNA, the CDR3 is TGTGCCAGCAGCTTGGCCAGGCAGGGCGGTCAGCCCCAGCATTTT.

The CDR3 region has the DNA TGCGCCAGCAGTCGACGGACGGGCACTGAAGCTTTCTTT. It encodes CASSRRTGTEAFF. This chain uses TRBV5-1 with TRBJ1-1; D ambiguous. Trimming left V 5 bases short and J 4 bases short, with 12 bases between. Germline CDR1 reads SGHRS; CDR2 reads YFSETQ. The CDR3 loop spans 13 amino acids.

The chain employs TRBV27 and TRBJ2-2; TRBD2 agrees at 15 bases. CDR1 MNHEY and CDR2 SMNVEV come from the germline V gene (reference sequence). This CDR3 is built from 17 residues. The V and J ends lost 2 bases and 5 bases, in that order; junction bases with no gene match: 3. The CDR3 is CASSLGLAGGWTGELFF. The CDR3 coding sequence is TGTGCCAGCAGTTTAGGACTAGCGGGAGGGTGGACCGGGGAGCTGTTTTTT.

J is TRBJ2-1 and V is TRBV6-5; 13 nucleotides align to TRBD2. The V gene's germline CDR1 is MNHEY and CDR2 SVGAGI. The CDR3 contains 15 residues. V dropped 6 bases and J dropped 4; count of bases not matched to a gene: 3. In DNA, the CDR3 is TGTGCCAGCAGGGCACTAGCGGGAGGGTACAATGAGCAGTTCTTC. As protein: CASRALAGGYNEQFF.

This chain links TRBV7-3 with TRBJ2-1; D is possibly TRBD2 (6 bases). The germline CDR1 and CDR2 sequences are SGHTA and FQGTGA. The CDR3 is 17 amino acids. The V gene lost 1 base and the J gene lost 3 bases, with 16 bases spanning the gap. CDR3 DNA: TGTGCCAGCAGCTTAAAAGCCCCCGGGACTTTCTACAATGAGCAGTTCTTC. Protein product: CASSLKAPGTFYNEQFF.

V usage is TRBV7-8 and J usage is TRBJ2-5; 9 positions match TRBD1. Trimming at V came to 5 bases and at J to 2 bases, leaving 9 bases not matched to a gene. There are 16 residues in the CDR3. Germline V gene sequence: CDR1 SGHVS, CDR2 FQNEAQ. For the CDR3, the DNA is TGTGCCAGCAGCATCAAACAGGGGGCGCCGCAAGAGACCCAGTACTTC. Protein sequence: CASSIKQGAPQETQYF.

The genes are TRBV27 and TRBJ2-7, with D perhaps TRBD1 or TRBD2 (6 bases each). The V end lost 5 bases, the J end lost 2 bases, and 13 bases lay between the germline ends. Germline lookup yields CDR1 MNHEY and CDR2 SMNVEV (reference sequence). This CDR3 has 14 amino acids. DNA of the CDR3: TGTGCCAGCAGTGCGGGACATTGGGCCTACGAGCAGTACTTC. Amino acid sequence: CASSAGHWAYEQYF.

The rearrangement joins TRBV7-9 to TRBJ1-1; possible D gene TRBD1, 5 bases. From germline, CDR1 is SEHNR and CDR2 FQNEAQ (reference sequence). The CDR3 sequence is 14 residues long. V was cut by 5 bases and J by 1 base, with 11 bases left in between. For the CDR3, the DNA is TGTGCCAGCAGCGCTGACAGTCAGAACACTGAAGCTTTCTTT. Translation gives CASSADSQNTEAFF.

This clone was found once. In DNA form, the CDR3 reads TGTGCCAGCAGCTGGGATGGGGAGCAGTACTTC. This gives the protein CASSWDGEQYF. V is TRBV5-6 and J is TRBJ2-7; D unresolved. In germline, CDR1 is SGHDT, CDR2 YYEEEE. V gave up 3 bases and J gave up 7 bases, with 8 bases separating them. The CDR3 is 11 residues long.

The chain carries TRBV6-5 and TRBJ1-5, with 7 bases lining up with TRBD1. CDR3 length equals 15 residues. The germline V gene encodes CDR1 MNHEY and CDR2 SVGAGI. With 3 bases clipped from V and 0 bases from J, the junction kept 2 bases outside the gene matches. CDR3 in DNA: TGTGCCAGCAGTTATCCAGGGGGTAGCAATCAGCCCCAGCATTTT. Amino acid sequence: CASSYPGGSNQPQHF.

The J gene is TRBJ1-1, the V gene TRBV6-5; D not certain. V gave up 4 bases and J gave up 5 bases, with 11 bases separating them. This CDR3 is built from 13 residues. CDR1 is MNHEY, CDR2 SVGAGI, per germline. Here the CDR3 reads CASSLLDTTEAFF. The DNA of the CDR3 is TGTGCCAGCAGTTTATTAGACACGACTGAAGCTTTCTTT.

The chain employs TRBV7-9 and TRBJ2-5, with 9 bases that match TRBD2. This CDR3 comprises 16 residues. CDR1 and CDR2 (germline): SEHNR, FQNEAQ (reference sequence). The V and J ends lost 3 bases and 5 bases, in that order; junction bases with no gene match: 10. The DNA for the CDR3 is TGTGCCAGCAGCTTCCAAGTAGCGGGAGAGCGGGAGACCCAGTACTTC. Protein product: CASSFQVAGERETQYF.

This chain connects TRBV6-1 to TRBJ2-5; 10 nucleotides line up with TRBD1. The ends lost 6 bases at V and 5 bases at J; junction bases unmatched: 6. Germline V gene lookup returns CDR1 MNHNS and CDR2 SASEGT. The CDR3 contains 14 residues. The CDR3, as DNA: TGTGCCAGCAGACGGGACAGGGGAGGGGAGACCCAGTACTTC. Translated: CASRRDRGGETQYF.

The chain combines TRBV28 with TRBJ1-5; D unresolved. This CDR3 contains 12 residues. The germline V gene has CDR1 MDHEN and CDR2 SYDVKM. V was clipped by 4 bases and J by 4 bases, with 5 bases between them. CDR3 residues: CASSYQNQPQHF. CDR3 DNA: TGTGCCAGCAGTTACCAGAATCAGCCCCAGCATTTT.

The chain links TRBV19 to TRBJ2-2, with D tentatively TRBD1 or TRBD2 (5 bases each). This CDR3 has 13 amino acids. V was trimmed by 9 bases and J by 2 bases, leaving 10 bases between them. Looked up from germline, CDR1 is LNHDA and CDR2 is SQIVND (reference sequence). The CDR3 bases are TGTGCCAGCGACAGCGGAAACACCGGGGAGCTGTTTTTT. Protein sequence: CASDSGNTGELFF.

The gene calls are TRBV15 and TRBJ1-5, with no clear D. The CDR3 has 13 residues. Per germline, CDR1 LNHNV and CDR2 YYDKDF (reference sequence). V was pared by 7 bases and J by 3 bases, with 10 bases between. The chain's CDR3 is CATNSGDNQPQHF. DNA for the CDR3: TGTGCCACCAACAGCGGGGACAATCAGCCCCAGCATTTT.

The chain carries TRBV10-3 and TRBJ2-3; D might be TRBD2 (7 bases). V was cut by 6 bases and J by 4 bases, with 11 bases left in between. The V gene's germline CDR1 is ENHRY and CDR2 SYGVKD. The CDR3 runs to 13 residues. This CDR3 reads CAIRGGAADTQYF. In DNA, the CDR3 is TGTGCCATCAGGGGGGGGGCCGCAGATACGCAGTATTTT.